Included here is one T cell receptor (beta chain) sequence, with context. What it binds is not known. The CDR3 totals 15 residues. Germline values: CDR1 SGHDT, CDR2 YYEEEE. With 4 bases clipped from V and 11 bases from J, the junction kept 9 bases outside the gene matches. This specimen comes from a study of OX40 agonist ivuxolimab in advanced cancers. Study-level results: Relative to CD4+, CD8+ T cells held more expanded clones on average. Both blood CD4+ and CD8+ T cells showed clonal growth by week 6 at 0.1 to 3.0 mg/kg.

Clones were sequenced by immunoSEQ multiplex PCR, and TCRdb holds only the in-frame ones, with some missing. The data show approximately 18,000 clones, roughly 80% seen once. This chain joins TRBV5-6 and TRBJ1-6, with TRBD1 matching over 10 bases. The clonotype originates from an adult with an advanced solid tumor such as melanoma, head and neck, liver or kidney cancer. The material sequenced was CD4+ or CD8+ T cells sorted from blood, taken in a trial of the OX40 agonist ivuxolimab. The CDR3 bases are TGTGCCAGCAGCATATCCGGGACAGGGGTTCCACCCCTCCACTTT. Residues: CASSISGTGVPPLHF. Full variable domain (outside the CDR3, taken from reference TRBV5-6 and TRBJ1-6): DAGVTQSPTHLIKTRGQQVTLRCSPKSGHDTVSWYQQALGQGPQFIFQYYEEEERQRGNFPDRFSGHQFPNYSSELNVNALLLGDSALYLCASSISGTGVPPLHFGNGTRLTVT.